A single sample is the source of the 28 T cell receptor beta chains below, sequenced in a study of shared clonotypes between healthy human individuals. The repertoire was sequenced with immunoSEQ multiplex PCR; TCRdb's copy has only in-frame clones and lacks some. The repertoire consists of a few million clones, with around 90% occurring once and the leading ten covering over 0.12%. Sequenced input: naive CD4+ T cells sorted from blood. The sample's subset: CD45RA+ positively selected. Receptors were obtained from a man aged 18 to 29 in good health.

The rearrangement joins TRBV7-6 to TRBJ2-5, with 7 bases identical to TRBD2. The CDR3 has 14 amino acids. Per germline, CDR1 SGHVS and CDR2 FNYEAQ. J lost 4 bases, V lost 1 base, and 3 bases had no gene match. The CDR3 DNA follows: TGTGCCAGCAGCTTAGTGACTAGCTTAGAGACCCAGTACTTC. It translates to CASSLVTSLETQYF.

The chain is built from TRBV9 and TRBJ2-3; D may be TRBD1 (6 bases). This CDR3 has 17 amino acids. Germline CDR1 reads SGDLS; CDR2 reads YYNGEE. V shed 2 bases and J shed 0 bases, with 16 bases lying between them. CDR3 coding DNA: TGTGCCAGCAGCGTGGGGCCAGCCCAGGGGAGCACAGATACGCAGTATTTT. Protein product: CASSVGPAQGSTDTQYF. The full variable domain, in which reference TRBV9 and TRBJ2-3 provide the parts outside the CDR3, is DSGVTQTPKHLITATGQRVTLRCSPRSGDLSVYWYQQSLDQGLQFLIQYYNGEERAKGNILERFSAQQFPDLHSELNLSSLELGDSALYFCASSVGPAQGSTDTQYFGPGTRLTVL.

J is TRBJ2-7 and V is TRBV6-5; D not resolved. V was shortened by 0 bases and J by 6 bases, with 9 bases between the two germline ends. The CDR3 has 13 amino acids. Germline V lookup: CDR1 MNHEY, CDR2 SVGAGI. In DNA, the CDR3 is TGTGCCAGCAGTTACTCCGTGAGCGCCGAGCAGTACTTC. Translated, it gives CASSYSVSAEQYF.

CDR3 DNA sequence: TGTGCGAGTAGTACTGAAGCTTTCTTT. Protein product: CASSTEAFF. The gene calls are TRBV7-6 and TRBJ1-1; no firm D call. The CDR3 contains 9 residues. CDR1 and CDR2 from the germline V gene are SGHVS and FNYEAQ.

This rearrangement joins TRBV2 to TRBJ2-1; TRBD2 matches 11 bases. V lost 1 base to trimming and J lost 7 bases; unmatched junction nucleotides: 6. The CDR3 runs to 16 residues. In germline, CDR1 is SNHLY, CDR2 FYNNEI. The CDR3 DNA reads TGTGCCAGCAGTGAAGGCACTAGCGGGAGAAAGAATGAGCAGTTCTTC. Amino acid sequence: CASSEGTSGRKNEQFF.

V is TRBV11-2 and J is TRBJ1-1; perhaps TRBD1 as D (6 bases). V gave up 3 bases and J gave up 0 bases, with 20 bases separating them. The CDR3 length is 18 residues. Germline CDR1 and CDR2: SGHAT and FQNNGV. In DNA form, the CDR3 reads TGTGCCAGCAGCTTGGACCTTTACAGGGTAATGGTGAACACTGAAGCTTTCTTT. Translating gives CASSLDLYRVMVNTEAFF. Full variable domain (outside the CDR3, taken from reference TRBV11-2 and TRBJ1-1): EAGVAQSPRYKIIEKRQSVAFWCNPISGHATLYWYQQILGQGPKLLIQFQNNGVVDDSQLPKDRFSAERLKGVDSTLKIQPAKLEDSAVYLCASSLDLYRVMVNTEAFFGQGTRLTVV.

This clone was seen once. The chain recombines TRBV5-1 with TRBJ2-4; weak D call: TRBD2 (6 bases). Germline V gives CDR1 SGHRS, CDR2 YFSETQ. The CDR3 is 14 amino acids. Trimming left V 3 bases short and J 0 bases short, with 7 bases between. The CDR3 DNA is TGCGCCAGCAGCTGGGACTTAGCCAAAAACATTCAGTACTTC. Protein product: CASSWDLAKNIQYF.

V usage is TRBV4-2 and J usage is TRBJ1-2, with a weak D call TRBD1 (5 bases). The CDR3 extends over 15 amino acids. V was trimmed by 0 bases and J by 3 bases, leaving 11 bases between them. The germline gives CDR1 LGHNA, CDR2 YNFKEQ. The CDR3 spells CASSQERRADYGYTF. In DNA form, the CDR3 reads TGTGCCAGCAGCCAAGAACGCAGGGCGGACTATGGCTACACCTTC.

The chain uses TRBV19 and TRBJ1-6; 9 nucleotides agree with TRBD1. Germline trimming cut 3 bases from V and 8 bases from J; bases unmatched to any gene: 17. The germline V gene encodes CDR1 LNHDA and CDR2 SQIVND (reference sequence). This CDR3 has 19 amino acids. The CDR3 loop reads CASSIDTGTGNRLHSPLHF. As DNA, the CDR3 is TGTGCCAGTAGTATCGACACCGGGACAGGGAATCGATTGCATTCACCCCTCCACTTT.

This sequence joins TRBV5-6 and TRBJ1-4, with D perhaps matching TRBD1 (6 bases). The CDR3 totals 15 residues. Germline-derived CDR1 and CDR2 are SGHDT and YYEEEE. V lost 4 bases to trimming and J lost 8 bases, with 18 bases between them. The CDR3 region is CASSVTGFRGEKLFF. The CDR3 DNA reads TGTGCCAGCAGCGTAACAGGGTTCCGAGGGGAAAAACTGTTTTTT. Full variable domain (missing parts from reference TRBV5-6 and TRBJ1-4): DAGVTQSPTHLIKTRGQQVTLRCSPKSGHDTVSWYQQALGQGPQFIFQYYEEEERQRGNFPDRFSGHQFPNYSSELNVNALLLGDSALYLCASSVTGFRGEKLFFGSGTQLSVL.

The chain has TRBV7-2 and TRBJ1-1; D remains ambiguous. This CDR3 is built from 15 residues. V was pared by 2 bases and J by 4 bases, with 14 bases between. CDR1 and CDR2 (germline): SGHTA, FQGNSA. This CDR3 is CASSLPTVGSTEAFF. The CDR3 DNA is TGTGCCAGCAGCTTACCCACTGTTGGGTCCACTGAAGCTTTCTTT.

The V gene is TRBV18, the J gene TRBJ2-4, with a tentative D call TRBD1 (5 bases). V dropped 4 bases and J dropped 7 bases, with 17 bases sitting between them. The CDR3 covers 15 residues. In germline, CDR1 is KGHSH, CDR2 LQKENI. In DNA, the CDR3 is TGTGCCAGCTCACGAGACAGCGCCCTAGGCAACATTCAGTACTTC. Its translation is CASSRDSALGNIQYF.

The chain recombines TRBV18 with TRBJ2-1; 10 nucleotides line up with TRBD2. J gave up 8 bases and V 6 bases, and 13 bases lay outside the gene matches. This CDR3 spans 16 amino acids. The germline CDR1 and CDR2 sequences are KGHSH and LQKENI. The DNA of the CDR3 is TGTGCCAGCTCCCAGACTATAGCGGGAGGTATTGATGAGCAGTTCTTC. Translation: CASSQTIAGGIDEQFF.

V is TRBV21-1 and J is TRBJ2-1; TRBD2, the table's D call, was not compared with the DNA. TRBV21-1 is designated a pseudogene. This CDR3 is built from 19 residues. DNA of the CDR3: TGTGCCAGCCTCCGACAAATTATGCCACTAGCGGCGGGCTACAATGAGCAGTTCTTC. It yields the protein CASLRQIMPLAAGYNEQFF.

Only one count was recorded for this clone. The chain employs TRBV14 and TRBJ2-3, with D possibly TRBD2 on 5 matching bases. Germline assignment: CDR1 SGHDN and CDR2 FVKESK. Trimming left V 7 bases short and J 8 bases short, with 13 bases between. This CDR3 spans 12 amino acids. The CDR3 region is CASTYGVGTQYF. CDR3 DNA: TGTGCCAGCACTTACGGGGTTGGTACGCAGTATTTT.

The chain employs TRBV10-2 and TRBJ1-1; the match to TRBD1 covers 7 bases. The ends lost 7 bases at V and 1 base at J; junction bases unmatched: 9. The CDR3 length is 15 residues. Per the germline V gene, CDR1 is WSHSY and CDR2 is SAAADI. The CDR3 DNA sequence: TGCGCCAGCACTCCAGGCAGGGGGACGAACACTGAAGCTTTCTTT. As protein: CASTPGRGTNTEAFF.

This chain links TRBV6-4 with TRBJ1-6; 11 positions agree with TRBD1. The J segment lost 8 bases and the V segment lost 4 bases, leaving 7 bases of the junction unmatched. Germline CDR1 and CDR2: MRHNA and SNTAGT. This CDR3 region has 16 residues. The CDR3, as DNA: TGTGCCAGCAGTGCCGGGACAGGGGGAGTGGATTCACCCCTCCACTTT. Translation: CASSAGTGGVDSPLHF.

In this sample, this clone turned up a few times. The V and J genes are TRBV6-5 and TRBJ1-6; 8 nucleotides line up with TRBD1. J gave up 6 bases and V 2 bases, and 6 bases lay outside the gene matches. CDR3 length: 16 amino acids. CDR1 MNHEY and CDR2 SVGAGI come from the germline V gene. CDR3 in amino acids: CASSYARTGTNSPLHF. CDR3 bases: TGTGCCAGCAGTTACGCCCGGACAGGGACTAATTCACCCCTCCACTTT.

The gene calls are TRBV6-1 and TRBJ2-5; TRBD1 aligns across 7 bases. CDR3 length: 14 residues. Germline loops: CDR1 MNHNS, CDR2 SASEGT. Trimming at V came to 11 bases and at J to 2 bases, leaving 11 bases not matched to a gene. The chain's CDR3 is CAGLLQGVQETQYF. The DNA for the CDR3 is TGTGCCGGCCTATTGCAGGGGGTACAAGAGACCCAGTACTTC.

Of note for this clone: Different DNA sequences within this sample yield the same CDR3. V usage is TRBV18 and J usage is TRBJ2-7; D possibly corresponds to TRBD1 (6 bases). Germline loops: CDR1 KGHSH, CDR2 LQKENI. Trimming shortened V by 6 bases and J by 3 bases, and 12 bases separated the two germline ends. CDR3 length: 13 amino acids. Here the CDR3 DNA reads TGTGCCAGCTCCCCTCAGGACAGCTACGAGCAGTACTTC. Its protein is CASSPQDSYEQYF.

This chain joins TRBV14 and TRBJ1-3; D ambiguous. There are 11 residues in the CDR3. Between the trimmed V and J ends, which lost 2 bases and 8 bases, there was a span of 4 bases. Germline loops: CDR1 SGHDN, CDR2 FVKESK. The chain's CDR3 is CASSQTDTIYF. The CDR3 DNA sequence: TGTGCCAGCAGCCAAACAGACACCATATATTTT.

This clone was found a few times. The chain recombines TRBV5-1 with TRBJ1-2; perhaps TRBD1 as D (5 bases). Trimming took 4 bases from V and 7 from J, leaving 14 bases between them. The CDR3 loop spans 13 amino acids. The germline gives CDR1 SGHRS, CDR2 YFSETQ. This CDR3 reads CASSPGGGLGYTF. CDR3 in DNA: TGCGCCAGCAGCCCGGGCGGGGGTCTTGGCTACACCTTC.

The chain's CDR3 is CASSRPSQGKAEAFF. As DNA, the CDR3 is TGCGCCAGCAGTCGACCATCACAGGGGAAGGCTGAAGCTTTCTTT. The chain couples TRBV23-1 to TRBJ1-1; 7 positions match TRBD1. TRBV23-1 is labeled an ORF, and its function is uncertain. The CDR3 length is 15 residues. The V and J ends lost 4 bases and 6 bases, in that order; junction bases with no gene match: 11.

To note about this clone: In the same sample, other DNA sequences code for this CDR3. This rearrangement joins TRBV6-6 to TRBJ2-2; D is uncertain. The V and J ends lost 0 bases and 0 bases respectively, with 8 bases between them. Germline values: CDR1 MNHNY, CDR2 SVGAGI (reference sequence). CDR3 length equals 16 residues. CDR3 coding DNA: TGTGCCAGCAGTTACTCGTCCAGGACGAACACCGGGGAGCTGTTTTTT. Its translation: CASSYSSRTNTGELFF.

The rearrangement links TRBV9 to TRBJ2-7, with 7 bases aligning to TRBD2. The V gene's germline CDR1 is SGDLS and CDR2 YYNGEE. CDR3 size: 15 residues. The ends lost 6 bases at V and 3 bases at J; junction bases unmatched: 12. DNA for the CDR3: TGTGCCAGCACCCGAGAGCGGGACGCGATCTACGAGCAGTACTTC. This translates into CASTRERDAIYEQYF.

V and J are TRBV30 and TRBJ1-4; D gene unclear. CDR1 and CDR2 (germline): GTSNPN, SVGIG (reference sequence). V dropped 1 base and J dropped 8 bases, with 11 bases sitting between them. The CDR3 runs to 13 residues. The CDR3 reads CAWSDPRREKLFF. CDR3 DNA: TGTGCCTGGAGTGACCCCCGGAGGGAAAAACTGTTTTTT. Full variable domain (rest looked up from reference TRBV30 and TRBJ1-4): SQTIHQWPATLVQPVGSPLSLECTVEGTSNPNLYWYRQAAGRGLQLLFYSVGIGQISSEVPQNLSASRPQDRQFILSSKKLLLSDSGFYLCAWSDPRREKLFFGSGTQLSVL.

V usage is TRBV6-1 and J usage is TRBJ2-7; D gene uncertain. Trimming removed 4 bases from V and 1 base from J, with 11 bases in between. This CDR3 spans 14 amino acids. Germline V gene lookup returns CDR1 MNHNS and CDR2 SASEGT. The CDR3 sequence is CASSVEGWSYEQYF. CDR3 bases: TGTGCCAGCAGTGTTGAAGGGTGGTCCTACGAGCAGTACTTC.

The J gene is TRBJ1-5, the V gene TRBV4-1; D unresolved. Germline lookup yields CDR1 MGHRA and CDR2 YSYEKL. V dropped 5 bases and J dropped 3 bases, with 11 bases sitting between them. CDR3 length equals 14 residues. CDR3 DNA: TGCGCCAGCAGCGCAGCGCCCAACAATCAGCCCCAGCATTTT. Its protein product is CASSAAPNNQPQHF.